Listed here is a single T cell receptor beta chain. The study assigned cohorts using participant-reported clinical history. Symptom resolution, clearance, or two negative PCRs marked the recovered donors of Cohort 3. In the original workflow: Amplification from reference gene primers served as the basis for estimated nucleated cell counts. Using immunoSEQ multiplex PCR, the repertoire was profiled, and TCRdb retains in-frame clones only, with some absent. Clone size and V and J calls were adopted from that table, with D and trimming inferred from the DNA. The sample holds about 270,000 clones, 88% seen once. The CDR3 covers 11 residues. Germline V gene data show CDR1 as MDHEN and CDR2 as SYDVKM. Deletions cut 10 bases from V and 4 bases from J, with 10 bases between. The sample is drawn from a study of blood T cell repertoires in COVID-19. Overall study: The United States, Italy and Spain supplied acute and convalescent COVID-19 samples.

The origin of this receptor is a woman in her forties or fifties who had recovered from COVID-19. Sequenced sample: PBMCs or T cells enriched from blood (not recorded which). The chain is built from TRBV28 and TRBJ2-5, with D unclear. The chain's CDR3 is CATENLETQYF. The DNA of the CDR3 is TGTGCCACAGAAAATTTAGAGACCCAGTACTTC.